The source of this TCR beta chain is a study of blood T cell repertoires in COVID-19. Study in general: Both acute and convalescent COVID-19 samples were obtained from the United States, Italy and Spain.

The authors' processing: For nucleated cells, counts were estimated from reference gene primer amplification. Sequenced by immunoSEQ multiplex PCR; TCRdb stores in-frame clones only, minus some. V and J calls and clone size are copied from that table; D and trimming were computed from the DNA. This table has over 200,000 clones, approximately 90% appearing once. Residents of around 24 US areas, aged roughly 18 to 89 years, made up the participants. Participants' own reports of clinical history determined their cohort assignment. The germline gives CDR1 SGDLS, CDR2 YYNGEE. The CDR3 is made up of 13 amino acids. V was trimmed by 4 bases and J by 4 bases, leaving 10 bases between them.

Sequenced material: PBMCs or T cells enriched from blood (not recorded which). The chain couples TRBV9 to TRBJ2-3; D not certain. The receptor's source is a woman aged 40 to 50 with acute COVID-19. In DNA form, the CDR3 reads TGTGCCAGCAGCTCCCTGGGCGCAGATACGCAGTATTTT. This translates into CASSSLGADTQYF.